Below are 29 T cell receptor beta chains sequenced from a single sample in a study of T cell responses to AZD1222 COVID-19 vaccine. Data came from immunoSEQ multiplex PCR; TCRdb stores just in-frame clones and leaves some out. The sample contains about 120,000 clones, about 90% of which appear only once. The specimen comprised peripheral blood, sampled on day 0 of AZD1222 vaccination. These receptors all come from an adult in good health.

This chain links TRBV2 with TRBJ1-1; 7 bases align to TRBD1. Germline V gives CDR1 SNHLY, CDR2 FYNNEI. The CDR3 has 13 amino acids. J lost 3 bases, V lost 10 bases, and 8 bases had no gene match. The CDR3 region is CATSRGVDTEAFF. CDR3 in DNA: TGTGCCACAAGCAGGGGGGTGGACACTGAAGCTTTCTTT.

V gene TRBV7-9 combines with J gene TRBJ2-1; 13 nucleotides agree with TRBD2. The V gene end was trimmed by 3 bases and the J gene end by 9 bases; junction bases not matched to a gene: 5. The CDR3 totals 15 residues. The germline V gene encodes CDR1 SEHNR and CDR2 FQNEAQ (reference sequence). CDR3 DNA sequence: TGTGCCAGCAGCTTCAGACTAGCGGGGGGCGGTGAGCAGTTCTTC. It yields the protein CASSFRLAGGGEQFF.

The chain combines TRBV6-5 with TRBJ1-2; D unclear. CDR1 and CDR2 (germline): MNHEY, SVGAGI. The CDR3 runs 14 residues. V was clipped by 0 bases and J by 5 bases, with 10 bases between them. CDR3 DNA: TGTGCCAGCAGTTACTCACTGAGCACATATGGCTACACCTTC. Translation gives CASSYSLSTYGYTF.

This sequence joins TRBV18 and TRBJ2-1; TRBD2 matches at 9 bases. CDR1 is KGHSH, CDR2 LQKENI, per germline. V lost 3 bases, J lost 3 bases, and 3 bases stayed unmatched. The CDR3 loop spans 15 amino acids. The CDR3, as DNA: TGTGCCAGCTCACCGCTAGCGGGATTCTACAATGAGCAGTTCTTC. This sequence encodes CASSPLAGFYNEQFF.

This chain connects TRBV19 to TRBJ2-1; D gene ambiguous. Germline V lookup: CDR1 LNHDA, CDR2 SQIVND (reference sequence). The CDR3 is made up of 11 amino acids. CDR3 residues: CSSLSYNEQFF. The CDR3 nucleotides are TGTTCGTCCCTATCCTACAATGAGCAGTTCTTC.

The genes are TRBV7-2 and TRBJ2-1; TRBD2 aligns across 11 bases. The CDR3 runs 15 residues. Germline trimming cut 1 base from V and 9 bases from J; bases unmatched to any gene: 5. CDR1 and CDR2 (germline): SGHTA, FQGNSA. The CDR3 here is CASSLDTSGGVEQFF. The CDR3, as DNA: TGTGCCAGCAGCTTAGACACTAGCGGGGGAGTTGAGCAGTTCTTC. Using reference TRBV7-2 and TRBJ2-1 for the parts outside the CDR3, the full variable domain is GAGVSQSPSNKVTEKGKDVELRCDPISGHTALYWYRQSLGQGLEFLIYFQGNSAPDKSGLPSDRFSAERTGGSVSTLTIQRTQQEDSAVYLCASSLDTSGGVEQFFGPGTRLTVL.

The chain links TRBV5-4 to TRBJ1-2; D uncertain. CDR3 length equals 15 residues. Germline loops: CDR1 SGHNT, CDR2 YYREEE (reference sequence). V gave up 1 base and J gave up 2 bases, with 12 bases separating them. The CDR3 loop is CASSLPDNSNYGYTF. CDR3 coding DNA: TGTGCCAGCAGCTTGCCCGACAACTCCAACTATGGCTACACCTTC. The full variable domain, rest sourced from reference TRBV5-4 and TRBJ1-2, is ETGVTQSPTHLIKTRGQQVTLRCSSQSGHNTVSWYQQALGQGPQFIFQYYREEENGRGNFPPRFSGLQFPNYSSELNVNALELDDSALYLCASSLPDNSNYGYTFGSGTRLTVV.

The chain couples TRBV11-2 to TRBJ2-2, with D perhaps matching TRBD1 (5 bases). Germline V gene lookup returns CDR1 SGHAT and CDR2 FQNNGV. Deletions cut 0 bases from V and 1 base from J, with 12 bases between. This CDR3 has 17 amino acids. CDR3 protein: CASSLDWTPRNTGELFF. Here the CDR3 DNA reads TGTGCCAGCAGCTTAGACTGGACACCTAGGAACACCGGGGAGCTGTTTTTT.

This chain uses TRBV28 with TRBJ1-5; the D is unclear. Trimming shortened V by 2 bases and J by 5 bases, and 4 bases separated the two germline ends. CDR3 length equals 12 residues. Looked up from germline, CDR1 is MDHEN and CDR2 is SYDVKM. Written as DNA, the CDR3 is TGTGCCAGCAGTTTAATGGATCAGCCCCAGCATTTT. Protein sequence: CASSLMDQPQHF.

This clone was observed a few times. The chain joins TRBV2 to TRBJ2-2; TRBD2 matches at 9 bases. The germline CDR1 and CDR2 sequences are SNHLY and FYNNEI. Unmatched junction bases numbered 3, after V lost 7 bases and J lost 6 bases. The CDR3 sequence is 13 residues long. CDR3 residues: CASTGTSPGELFF. CDR3 in DNA: TGTGCCAGCACTGGGACTAGCCCCGGGGAGCTGTTTTTT. The full variable domain, with the rest looked up from reference TRBV2 and TRBJ2-2, is EPEVTQTPSHQVTQMGQEVILRCVPISNHLYFYWYRQILGQKVEFLVSFYNNEISEKSEIFDDQFSVERPDGSNFTLKIRSTKLEDSAMYFCASTGTSPGELFFGEGSRLTVL.

The chain recombines TRBV23-1 with TRBJ1-1; the match to TRBD1 covers 10 bases. TRBV23-1 is reported as an ORF; its role is uncertain. Germline trimming cut 0 bases from V and 4 bases from J; bases unmatched to any gene: 8. CDR3 length equals 17 residues. CDR3 in DNA: TGCGCCAGCAGTCAATCTCCGGGACAGGGGTGGGGCACTGAAGCTTTCTTT. Translation: CASSQSPGQGWGTEAFF.

V and J are TRBV9 and TRBJ1-2; tentative D call: TRBD1 (5 bases). With 0 bases removed from V and 7 bases from J, the gap between germline ends came to 13 bases. CDR1 and CDR2 (germline): SGDLS, YYNGEE. This CDR3 comprises 14 residues. The DNA for the CDR3 is TGTGCCAGCAGCGTAGCTGGGGGACTCGGTGGCTACACCTTC. Translation: CASSVAGGLGGYTF.

The rearrangement uses TRBV5-1 and TRBJ2-1; D is tentatively TRBD1 or TRBD2 (7 bases each). V was trimmed by 4 bases and J by 8 bases, leaving 16 bases between them. In germline, CDR1 is SGHRS, CDR2 YFSETQ. The CDR3 consists of 14 residues. The CDR3 sequence is CASSLRQGGYEQFF. As DNA, the CDR3 is TGCGCCAGCAGCCTCAGACAGGGAGGGTATGAGCAGTTCTTC.

The table lists this clone with a few counts. J is TRBJ2-3 and V is TRBV7-9; D perhaps matches TRBD2 (5 bases). The CDR3 consists of 10 residues. Per the germline V gene, CDR1 is SEHNR and CDR2 is FQNEAQ (reference sequence). Trimming pared 8 bases from V and 6 bases from J, leaving 6 bases between. The CDR3 sequence is CASGLDTQYF. The CDR3 nucleotides read TGTGCCAGCGGACTGGATACGCAGTATTTT.

This clone appeared once. V is TRBV25-1 and J is TRBJ2-3, with TRBD2 identical over 10 bases. Germline CDR1 is MGHDK and CDR2 is SYGVNS. The CDR3 covers 15 residues. V lost 3 bases and J lost 4; bases outside the gene matches: 4. CDR3 in amino acids: CASSDWTSGSDTQYF. The CDR3 bases are TGTGCCAGCAGTGATTGGACTAGCGGATCAGATACGCAGTATTTT.

In DNA, the CDR3 is TGTGCCAGCAGCTCAACAGGGGTCCCGGAGACCCAGTACTTC. Amino acids: CASSSTGVPETQYF. V and J are TRBV7-9 and TRBJ2-5, with TRBD1 identical over 7 bases. This CDR3 has 14 residues. The junction had 7 bases not matched to a gene; V was cut back by 4 bases and J by 5 bases. CDR1 and CDR2 from the germline V gene are SEHNR and FQNEAQ (reference sequence).

The chain uses TRBV28 and TRBJ2-7, with D perhaps given as TRBD1 or TRBD2 (5 bases each). Germline V gene sequence: CDR1 MDHEN, CDR2 SYDVKM. The V gene lost 7 bases and the J gene lost 2 bases, with 12 bases spanning the gap. The CDR3 contains 13 residues. The CDR3 bases are TGTGCCAGCATTAAGGGGAGCCCCTACGAGCAGTACTTC. The encoded protein is CASIKGSPYEQYF. Complete variable domain (other parts from reference TRBV28 and TRBJ2-7): DVKVTQSSRYLVKRTGEKVFLECVQDMDHENMFWYRQDPGLGLRLIYFSYDVKMKEKGDIPEGYSVSREKKERFSLILESASTNQTSMYLCASIKGSPYEQYFGPGTRLTVT.

This sequence joins TRBV27 and TRBJ1-1; TRBD1 might be the D (5 bases). The length of the CDR3 is 13 residues. Per germline, CDR1 MNHEY and CDR2 SMNVEV (reference sequence). The V end was cut by 6 bases, the J end by 2 bases, with 10 bases between. This CDR3 reads CASRLQGNTEAFF. CDR3 bases: TGTGCCAGCAGGCTTCAGGGAAACACTGAAGCTTTCTTT.

The chain recombines TRBV29-1 with TRBJ1-1; 11 bases are shared with TRBD1. Germline CDR1 SQVTM, CDR2 ANQGSEA. The CDR3 is made up of 11 amino acids. CDR3 sequence reads: CRGQGGTEAFF. The DNA for the CDR3 is TGCAGGGGACAGGGGGGGACTGAAGCTTTCTTT. Complete variable domain (other parts from reference TRBV29-1 and TRBJ1-1): SAVISQKPSRDICQRGTSLTIQCQVDSQVTMMFWYRQQPGQSLTLIATANQGSEATYESGFVIDKFPISRPNLTFSTLTVSNMSPEDSSIYLCRGQGGTEAFFGQGTRLTVV.

The chain couples TRBV27 to TRBJ1-4; a possible D gene is TRBD1 (5 bases). V lost 6 bases and J lost 7, with 15 bases in between. CDR1 and CDR2 (germline): MNHEY, SMNVEV (reference sequence). The CDR3 runs 14 residues. Written as DNA, the CDR3 is TGTGCCAGCAGACTCCAGGGATGGGGTGAAAAACTGTTTTTT. It specifies CASRLQGWGEKLFF.

This chain uses TRBV27 with TRBJ1-4, with D possibly matching TRBD1 (5 bases). CDR1 is MNHEY and CDR2 is SMNVEV in the germline V gene (reference sequence). CDR3 length: 17 amino acids. The V gene lost 2 bases and the J gene lost 0 bases, with 13 bases spanning the gap. CDR3 residues: CASSLLGRGATNEKLFF. In DNA form, the CDR3 reads TGTGCCAGCAGTTTACTAGGGAGGGGAGCAACTAATGAAAAACTGTTTTTT.

The genes are TRBV7-9 and TRBJ2-7, with 8 bases lining up with TRBD1. CDR3 length: 16 residues. Germline trimming cut 5 bases from V and 4 bases from J; bases unmatched to any gene: 13. Looked up from germline, CDR1 is SEHNR and CDR2 is FQNEAQ (reference sequence). CDR3 sequence reads: CASSPTGTGHLYEQYF. In nucleotides, the CDR3 is TGTGCCAGCAGCCCCACCGGGACAGGACACTTGTACGAGCAGTACTTC.

The gene calls are TRBV2 and TRBJ1-3; unclear D gene. The CDR3 is 15 residues long. The V gene's germline CDR1 is SNHLY and CDR2 FYNNEI. Trimming shortened V by 5 bases and J by 4 bases, and 15 bases separated the two germline ends. This CDR3 is CASSQLREHGNTIYF. In DNA, the CDR3 is TGTGCCAGCAGTCAGCTCCGGGAGCACGGAAACACCATATATTTT.

This chain joins TRBV28 and TRBJ1-5; unclear D gene. V lost 10 bases and J lost 1, with 8 bases in between. This CDR3 is built from 12 residues. CDR1 is MDHEN and CDR2 is SYDVKM in the germline V gene. DNA for the CDR3: TGTGCCACCGGACTGAGCAATCAGCCCCAGCATTTT. Protein: CATGLSNQPQHF. The full variable domain, in which reference TRBV28 and TRBJ1-5 provide the parts outside the CDR3, is DVKVTQSSRYLVKRTGEKVFLECVQDMDHENMFWYRQDPGLGLRLIYFSYDVKMKEKGDIPEGYSVSREKKERFSLILESASTNQTSMYLCATGLSNQPQHFGDGTRLSIL.

This chain joins TRBV6-2 or TRBV6-3 and TRBJ1-6; D is unresolved. V was clipped by 2 bases and J by 12 bases, with 5 bases between them. The germline gives CDR1 MNHEY, CDR2 SVGEGT. The CDR3 totals 11 residues. The CDR3 DNA sequence: TGTGCCAGCAGTTACGGAGAACCCCTCCACTTT. Translating gives CASSYGEPLHF.

The chain employs TRBV28 and TRBJ1-2; TRBD1 matches at 12 bases. The V gene end was trimmed by 5 bases and the J gene end by 8 bases; junction bases not matched to a gene: 3. Germline V gene lookup returns CDR1 MDHEN and CDR2 SYDVKM. There are 13 residues in the CDR3. CDR3 nucleotides: TGTGCCAGCAGTCCCGGGACAGGGGGCGGCTACACCTTC. Residues: CASSPGTGGGYTF.

The table lists this clone with a count of one. This rearrangement joins TRBV28 to TRBJ1-2; D not certain. This CDR3 is 12 amino acids long. V lost 3 bases and J lost 8, with 10 bases in between. CDR1 and CDR2 (germline): MDHEN, SYDVKM. CDR3 sequence: CASSLNEYGYTF. The CDR3 bases are TGTGCCAGCAGTTTGAACGAGTACGGCTACACCTTC.

This clone was seen just once. V and J are TRBV18 and TRBJ2-7; D is perhaps TRBD1 (6 bases). Trimming shortened V by 1 base and J by 2 bases, and 15 bases separated the two germline ends. Per germline, CDR1 KGHSH and CDR2 LQKENI. The CDR3 runs 16 residues. CDR3 sequence: CASSPQKDSLPYEQYF. DNA of the CDR3: TGTGCCAGCTCACCACAAAAGGACAGCCTCCCCTACGAGCAGTACTTC.

This chain joins TRBV3-1 (or the pseudogene TRBV3-2) and TRBJ1-5; a weak D match, TRBD1 (5 bases). From germline, CDR1 is LGHDT and CDR2 YNNKEL (reference sequence). The CDR3 sequence is 14 residues long. V shed 0 bases and J shed 9 bases, with 12 bases lying between them. DNA of the CDR3: TGTGCCAGCAGCCAAGAGGTTTCGGGGCCGCCCCAGCATTTT. Its protein product is CASSQEVSGPPQHF.